This T cell receptor (beta chain) was obtained from a study of T cells in Graves' hyperthyroidism and ophthalmopathy. RNA transcripts provided the source from which TCR beta CDR3 regions were amplified. TCR CDR3 regions were first amplified by RT-PCR with HTBI primers. TCRdb re-derived calls from the multiplex PCR reads in MiXCR, one entry per CDR3 protein. The repertoire has about 600,000 distinct CDR3 sequences, about 14% of them found once; the top ten carry about 7%. The germline CDR1 and CDR2 sequences are MNHNS and SASEGT. This CDR3 is built from 18 residues. J was trimmed by 1 base and V by 5 bases; bases with no gene match: 11. This clonotype was seen at least ten times.

The gene calls are TRBV6-1 and TRBJ2-2; TRBD2 agrees at 9 bases. This receptor was obtained from a woman aged 18-35 years with Graves' ophthalmopathy. The sample consisted of blood. The CDR3 DNA follows: TGTGCCAGCAGTTCCACCTTCCTTAGCGGGGGGAACACCGGGGAGCTGTTTTTT. It specifies CASSSTFLSGGNTGELFF.